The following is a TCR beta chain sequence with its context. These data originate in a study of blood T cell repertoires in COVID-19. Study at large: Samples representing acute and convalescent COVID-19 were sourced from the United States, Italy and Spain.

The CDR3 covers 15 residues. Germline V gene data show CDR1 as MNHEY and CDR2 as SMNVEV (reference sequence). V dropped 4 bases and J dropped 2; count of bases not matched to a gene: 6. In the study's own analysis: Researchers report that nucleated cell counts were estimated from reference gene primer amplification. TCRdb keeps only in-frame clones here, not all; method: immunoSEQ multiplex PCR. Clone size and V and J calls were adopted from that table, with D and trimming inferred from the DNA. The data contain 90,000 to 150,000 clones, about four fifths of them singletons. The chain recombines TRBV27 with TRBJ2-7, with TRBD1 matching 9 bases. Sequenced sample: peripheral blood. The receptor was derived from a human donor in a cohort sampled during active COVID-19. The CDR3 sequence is CASSYRDRAAYEQYF. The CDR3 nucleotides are TGTGCCAGCAGTTACCGGGACAGGGCTGCCTACGAGCAGTACTTC.